This TCR beta chain was documented in a study of monozygotic twins with inflammatory bowel disease. Study-wide points: Especially where disease activity was present, IBD patients had fewer clonotypes in common with others than healthy twins did. The authors found no support for a single strong IBD-associated signal or clonotype.

Points on this clonotype: Its antigen remains unidentified.

Germline assignment: CDR1 SQVTM and CDR2 ANQGSEA. The length of the CDR3 is 14 residues. A total RNA quantity of roughly 3,400 ng went into each TCR library. One entry per CDR3 protein, without DNA, is what TCRdb gives after re-calling the 5' RACE reads. This repertoire comprises about 160,000 distinct CDR3 sequences; its ten largest clones make up approximately 2.5%. The sequenced sample consisted of blood. The TCR comes from a human donor with ulcerative colitis or Crohn's disease, or a healthy co-twin of an affected twin (not recorded which). The gene calls are TRBV29-1 and TRBJ2-7; TCRdb designates TRBD1, a call that cannot be tested without DNA. This CDR3 reads CSVTGLESSYEQYF.